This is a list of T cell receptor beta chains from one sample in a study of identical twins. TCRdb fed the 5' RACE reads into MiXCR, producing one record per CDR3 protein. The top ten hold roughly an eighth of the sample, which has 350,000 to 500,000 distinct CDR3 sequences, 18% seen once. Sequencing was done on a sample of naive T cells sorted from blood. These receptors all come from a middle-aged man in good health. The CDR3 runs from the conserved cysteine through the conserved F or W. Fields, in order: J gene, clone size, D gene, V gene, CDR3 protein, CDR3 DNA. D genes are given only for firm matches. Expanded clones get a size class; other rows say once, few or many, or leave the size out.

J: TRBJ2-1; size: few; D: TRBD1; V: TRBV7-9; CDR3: CASSLVGGQGAYNEQFF; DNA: TGTGCCAGCAGCTTAGTGGGGGGACAGGGGGCCTACAATGAGCAGTTCTTC
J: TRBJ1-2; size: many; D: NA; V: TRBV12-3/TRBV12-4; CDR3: CASKQVYGYTF; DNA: TGTGCCAGCAAACAGGTTTATGGCTACACCTTC
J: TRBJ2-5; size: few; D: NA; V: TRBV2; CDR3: CASSSSNGRGYF; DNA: TGTGCCAGCAGTTCATCTAACGGACGGGGATACTTC
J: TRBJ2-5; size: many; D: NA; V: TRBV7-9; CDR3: CASSFSQLATQETQYF; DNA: TGTGCCAGCAGCTTTTCCCAGCTAGCGACCCAAGAGACCCAGTACTTC
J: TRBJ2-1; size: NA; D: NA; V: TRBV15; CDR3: CATSFGGGSYNEQFF; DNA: TGTGCCACCAGCTTCGGGGGCGGGAGCTACAATGAGCAGTTCTTC
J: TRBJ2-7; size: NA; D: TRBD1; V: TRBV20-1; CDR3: CSGVQGIEYEQYF; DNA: TGCAGTGGGGTACAGGGGATAGAATACGAGCAGTACTTC
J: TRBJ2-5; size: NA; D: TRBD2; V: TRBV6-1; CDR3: CASKPTSGGKTQYF; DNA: TGTGCCAGCAAACCGACTAGCGGGGGAAAGACCCAGTACTTC
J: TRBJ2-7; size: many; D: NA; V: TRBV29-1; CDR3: CSVVVDGGTYEQYF; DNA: TGCAGCGTTGTTGTGGACGGAGGGACCTACGAGCAGTACTTC
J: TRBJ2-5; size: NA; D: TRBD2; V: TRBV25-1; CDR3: CASSEQRLAGLETQYF; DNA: TGTGCCAGCAGTGAACAAAGACTAGCGGGGTTAGAGACCCAGTACTTC
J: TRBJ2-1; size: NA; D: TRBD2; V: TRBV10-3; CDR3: CAISDRLAGSSYNEQFF; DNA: TGTGCCATCAGTGACAGACTAGCGGGGAGCTCCTACAATGAGCAGTTCTTC
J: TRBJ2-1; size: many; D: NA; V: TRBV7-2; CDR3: CASSLDRDTNNEQFF; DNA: TGTGCCAGCAGCTTAGACCGAGACACGAACAATGAGCAGTTCTTC
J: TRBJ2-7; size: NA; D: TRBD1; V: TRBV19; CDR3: CASSKDRVRGEQYF; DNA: TGTGCCAGTAGCAAAGACAGGGTAAGAGGCGAGCAGTACTTC
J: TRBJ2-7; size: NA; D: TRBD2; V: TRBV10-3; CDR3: CAISVSGLAGPSYEQYF; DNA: TGTGCCATCAGTGTGAGTGGACTAGCGGGGCCCTCCTACGAGCAGTACTTC
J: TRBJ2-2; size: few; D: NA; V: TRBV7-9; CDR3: CASSPRAGKNTGELFF; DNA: TGTGCCAGCAGCCCTAGGGCAGGGAAGAACACCGGGGAGCTGTTTTTT
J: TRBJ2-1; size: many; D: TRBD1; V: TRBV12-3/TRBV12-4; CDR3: CASSPRTGWSYNEQFF; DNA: TGTGCCAGCAGTCCACGGACAGGGTGGTCCTACAATGAGCAGTTCTTC
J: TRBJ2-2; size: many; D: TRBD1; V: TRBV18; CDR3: CASSPFDRGGTGELFF; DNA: TGTGCCAGCTCACCATTCGACAGGGGAGGAACCGGGGAGCTGTTTTTT
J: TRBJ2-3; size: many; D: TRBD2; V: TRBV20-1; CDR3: CSARDSLAGDLTQYF; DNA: TGCAGTGCTAGAGATTCGCTAGCGGGAGATCTTACGCAGTATTTT
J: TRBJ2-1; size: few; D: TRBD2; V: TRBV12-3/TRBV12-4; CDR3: CASSLAAGGINEQFF; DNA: TGTGCCAGCAGTTTAGCAGCGGGAGGAATCAATGAGCAGTTCTTC
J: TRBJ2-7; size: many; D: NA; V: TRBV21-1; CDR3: CASSKAPRCYEQYF; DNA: TGTGCCAGCAGCAAGGCCCCGCGGTGCTACGAGCAGTACTTC
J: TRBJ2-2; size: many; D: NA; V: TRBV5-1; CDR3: CASSAGQRTGELFF; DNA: TGCGCCAGCAGCGCGGGACAGCGCACCGGGGAGCTGTTTTTT
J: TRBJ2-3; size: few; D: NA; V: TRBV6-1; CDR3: CASRDRGSERYTQYF; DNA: TGTGCCAGCAGAGATCGCGGCTCCGAACGGTATACGCAGTATTTT
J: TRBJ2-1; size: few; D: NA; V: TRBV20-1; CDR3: CSYPGTSAGEQFF; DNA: TGCAGTTACCCCGGGACTTCGGCGGGGGAGCAGTTCTTC
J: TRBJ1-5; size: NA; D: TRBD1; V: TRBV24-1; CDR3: CATSAGTGVNQPQHF; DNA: TGTGCCACCAGTGCTGGGACAGGGGTCAATCAGCCCCAGCATTTT
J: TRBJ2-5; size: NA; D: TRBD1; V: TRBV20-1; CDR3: CSARDLLAGGQETQYF; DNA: TGCAGTGCTAGGGATCTTTTGGCAGGGGGTCAAGAGACCCAGTACTTC
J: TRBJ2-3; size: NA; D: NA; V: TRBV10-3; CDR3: CAISDKALDTQYF; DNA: TGTGCCATCAGTGATAAGGCCCTAGATACGCAGTATTTT
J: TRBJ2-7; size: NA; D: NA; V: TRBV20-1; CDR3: CSARPIVNEQYF; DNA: TGCAGTGCTAGGCCTATTGTAAACGAGCAGTACTTC
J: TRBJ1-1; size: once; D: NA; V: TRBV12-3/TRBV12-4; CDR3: CASSLSPGTNTEAFF; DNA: TGTGCCAGCAGTTTATCCCCGGGGACGAACACTGAAGCTTTCTTT
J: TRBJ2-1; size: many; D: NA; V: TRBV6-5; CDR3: CASSYGRGGHEQFF; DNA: TGTGCCAGCAGTTACGGGCGGGGTGGGCATGAGCAGTTCTTC
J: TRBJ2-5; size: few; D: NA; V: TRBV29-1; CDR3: CSVEFGRSIQETQYF; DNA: TGCAGCGTTGAGTTCGGTCGGTCGATCCAAGAGACCCAGTACTTC
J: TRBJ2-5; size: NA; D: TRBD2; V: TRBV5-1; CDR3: CASNSGKQQETQYF; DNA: TGCGCCAGCAATAGCGGGAAGCAACAAGAGACCCAGTACTTC
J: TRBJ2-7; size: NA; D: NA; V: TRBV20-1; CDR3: CSAREPTTYEQYF; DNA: TGCAGTGCTAGAGAACCGACAACCTACGAGCAGTACTTC
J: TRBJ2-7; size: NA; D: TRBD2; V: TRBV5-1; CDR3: CASSLRLAGEGSYEQYF; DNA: TGCGCCAGCAGCTTGAGACTAGCGGGAGAGGGCTCCTACGAGCAGTACTTC
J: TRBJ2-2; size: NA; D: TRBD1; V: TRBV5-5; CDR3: CASSRTGQRNTGELFF; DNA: TGTGCCAGCAGCCGAACGGGACAGAGAAACACCGGGGAGCTGTTTTTT
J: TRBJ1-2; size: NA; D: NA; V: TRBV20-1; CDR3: CSARDSFRYGYTF; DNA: TGCAGTGCTAGAGATTCCTTTCGGTATGGCTACACCTTC
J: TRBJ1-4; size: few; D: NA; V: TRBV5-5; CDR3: CASSLGIYSPTNEKLFF; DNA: TGTGCCAGCAGCTTGGGCATTTACAGCCCAACTAATGAAAAACTGTTTTTT
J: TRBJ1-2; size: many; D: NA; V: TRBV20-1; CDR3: CSAHRQSDGYTF; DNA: TGCAGTGCTCACCGACAGTCGGACGGCTACACCTTC
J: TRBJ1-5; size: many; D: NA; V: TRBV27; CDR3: CASSPRSGGNQPQHF; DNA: TGTGCCAGCAGTCCTCGGTCGGGGGGCAATCAGCCCCAGCATTTT
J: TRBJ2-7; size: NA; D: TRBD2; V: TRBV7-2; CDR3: CASSPSGLAGLYEQYF; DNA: TGTGCCAGCAGCCCCTCGGGACTAGCGGGGCTCTACGAGCAGTACTTC
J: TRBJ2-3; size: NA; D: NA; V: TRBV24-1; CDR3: CATSDTALGGVRDTQYF; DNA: TGTGCCACCAGTGACACAGCCCTCGGCGGGGTTAGAGATACGCAGTATTTT
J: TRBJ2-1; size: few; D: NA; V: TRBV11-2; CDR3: CASSSSSGLGNNEQFF; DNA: TGTGCCAGCAGCTCCTCGTCAGGGTTAGGGAACAATGAGCAGTTCTTC
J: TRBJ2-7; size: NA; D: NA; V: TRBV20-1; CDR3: CSARLPSTYEQYF; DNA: TGCAGTGCTAGACTGCCGAGTACCTACGAGCAGTACTTC
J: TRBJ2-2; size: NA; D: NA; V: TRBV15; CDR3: CATSRDRTARDTGELFF; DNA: TGTGCCACCAGCAGAGATCGGACTGCGCGGGACACCGGGGAGCTGTTTTTT
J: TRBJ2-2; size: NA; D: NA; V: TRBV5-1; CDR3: CATAQGFRGLNTGELFF; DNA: TGCGCCACCGCTCAGGGATTCCGAGGGCTTAACACCGGGGAGCTGTTTTTT